A single sample is the source of the 27 T cell receptor beta chains below, sequenced in a study of cytomegalovirus exposure and HLA in healthy donors (TCRdb year 2017). Receptor libraries were prepared by the immunoSEQ multiplex PCR assay. TCRdb stores this immuneACCESS table with in-frame sequences only. Part of the clones is absent; in the studies checked, under half of the shortfall reflects unresolved V genes, and no reason is known for the rest. In this sample the table shows fewer than 300,000 clones, roughly 90% of which occur a single time. The ten top clones hold 0.92% of the sample. The specimen was PBMCs. These receptor sequences come from a woman in her late teens or twenties in good health and CMV-seronegative.

This clone was seen once. The V call is TRBV12-1, the J call TRBJ2-2; whether TRBD2, the table's D call, matches the DNA was not checked. TRBV12-1 is assigned pseudogene status. The length of the CDR3 is 14 residues. The chain's CDR3 is CASSLYYGIGELFF. CDR3 DNA: TGTGCCAGCAGCCTCTACTACGGAATCGGGGAGCTGTTTTTT.

This rearrangement joins TRBV6-5 to TRBJ2-2; no definite D call. From germline, CDR1 is MNHEY and CDR2 SVGAGI. This CDR3 is 14 amino acids long. V lost 5 bases to trimming and J lost 6 bases, with 13 bases between them. The CDR3 nucleotides read TGTGCCAGCAGTCACCCCCTGAGAGCCGGGGAGCTGTTTTTT. It is translated as CASSHPLRAGELFF.

The rearrangement joins TRBV6-1 to TRBJ1-5, with a tentative D call TRBD1 (5 bases). This CDR3 region has 13 residues. Germline V CDR1 and CDR2: MNHNS, SASEGT. Between the trimmed V and J ends, which lost 9 bases and 4 bases, there was a span of 13 bases. The CDR3: CASNPNRNQPQHF. In DNA form, the CDR3 reads TGTGCCAGTAATCCGAACAGGAATCAGCCCCAGCATTTT.

The V call is TRBV10-2, the J call TRBJ1-5; 8 bases fit TRBD1. In germline, CDR1 is WSHSY, CDR2 SAAADI. Trimming at V came to 10 bases and at J to 7 bases, leaving 9 bases not matched to a gene. The CDR3 is 13 amino acids. The CDR3 reads CATMGQAHQPQHF. CDR3 nucleotide sequence: TGCGCCACGATGGGACAGGCCCACCAGCCCCAGCATTTT.

The chain has TRBV29-1 and TRBJ1-2; maybe TRBD1 (5 bases). V lost 4 bases, J lost 6 bases, and 18 bases lay in between. The CDR3 runs to 14 residues. Germline V CDR1 and CDR2: SQVTM, ANQGSEA. In DNA, the CDR3 is TGCAGCGTTGGCGAGCGCGTAAGGGGTAATGGCTACACCTTC. Translating gives CSVGERVRGNGYTF.

The rearrangement joins TRBV7-2 to TRBJ1-5, with a weak D call TRBD1 (5 bases). The CDR3 spans 15 residues. Trimming removed 5 bases at V and 3 bases at J, with 14 bases between. CDR1 SGHTA and CDR2 FQGNSA come from the germline V gene. CDR3 bases: TGTGCCAGCAGCAAAATAGGGGCCGCCAATCAGCCCCAGCATTTT. Protein: CASSKIGAANQPQHF.

The chain recombines TRBV27 with TRBJ1-2; 9 bases align to TRBD1. Losses at the gene ends were 6 bases for V and 5 bases for J; bases not matched to a gene: 10. Germline loops: CDR1 MNHEY, CDR2 SMNVEV (reference sequence). The CDR3 contains 15 residues. This chain's CDR3 is CASRSTGGVGYGYTF. The CDR3 region has the DNA TGTGCCAGCAGATCAACAGGGGGCGTAGGATATGGCTACACCTTC.

The chain links TRBV5-1 to TRBJ1-5; 7 bases map to TRBD1. This CDR3 spans 15 amino acids. The V gene end was trimmed by 6 bases and the J gene end by 5 bases; junction bases not matched to a gene: 11. Per the germline V gene, CDR1 is SGHRS and CDR2 is YFSETQ. The CDR3 region has the DNA TGCGCCAGCACTCGACAGGGCCGGATGGATCAGCCCCAGCATTTT. This sequence encodes CASTRQGRMDQPQHF.

J is TRBJ1-5 and V is TRBV28, with 12 bases aligning to TRBD1. This CDR3 contains 18 residues. Germline CDR1 and CDR2: MDHEN and SYDVKM. The V gene end was trimmed by 5 bases and the J gene end by 4 bases; junction bases not matched to a gene: 12. CDR3 in amino acids: CASSPGGQGARRNQPQHF. CDR3 in DNA: TGTGCCAGCAGTCCAGGGGGACAGGGGGCGCGACGTAATCAGCCCCAGCATTTT.

This clone was detected a few times. J is TRBJ2-7 and V is TRBV29-1; weak D call: TRBD1 (6 bases). Germline-derived CDR1 and CDR2 are SQVTM and ANQGSEA. The CDR3 runs to 12 residues. Trimming took off 5 bases at V and 0 bases at J, with 8 bases between the two ends. The CDR3 DNA sequence: TGCAGCGTTATCAGGGGCTCCTACGAGCAGTACTTC. This sequence encodes CSVIRGSYEQYF.

The chain uses TRBV10-3 and TRBJ2-7; 8 bases fit TRBD1. Looked up from germline, CDR1 is ENHRY and CDR2 is SYGVKD. Trimming at V came to 10 bases and at J to 4 bases, leaving 9 bases not matched to a gene. The CDR3 extends over 13 amino acids. CDR3 sequence reads: CATAGQGGYEQYF. As DNA, the CDR3 is TGTGCCACCGCAGGACAGGGAGGATACGAGCAGTACTTC.

Comment on this clone: Mismatch with germline at one junction end may stem from a read error. The chain couples TRBV19 to TRBJ2-2; TRBD2 might be the D (6 bases). The CDR3 has 19 residues. Germline assignment: CDR1 LNHDA and CDR2 SQIVND (reference sequence). DNA of the CDR3: TGTGCCAGTAGGATAGGGCCCGGGGTCAACGGGAGATTGGGCGGGGAGCTGTTTTTT. Translated, it gives CASRIGPGVNGRLGGELFF.

The rearrangement uses TRBV2 and TRBJ2-1; TRBD1 matches 8 bases. CDR1 SNHLY and CDR2 FYNNEI come from the germline V gene. J lost 5 bases, V lost 7 bases, and 4 bases had no gene match. The length of the CDR3 is 13 residues. The DNA for the CDR3 is TGTGCCAGCACCTTGGACAGGGACAATGAGCAGTTCTTC. It specifies CASTLDRDNEQFF.

The chain couples TRBV28 to TRBJ1-6; 7 bases line up with TRBD1. Germline CDR1 is MDHEN and CDR2 is SYDVKM. The CDR3 runs 14 residues. The V and J ends lost 5 bases and 7 bases, in that order; junction bases with no gene match: 5. The CDR3 coding sequence is TGTGCCAGCAGTGAACCGGGACAGAATTCACCCCTCCACTTT. It codes for CASSEPGQNSPLHF.

V gene TRBV9 combines with J gene TRBJ2-7; the match to TRBD1 covers 10 bases. CDR3 length equals 14 residues. After removal of 3 bases from V and 0 bases from J, the junction contained 0 bases not matched to a gene. In germline, CDR1 is SGDLS, CDR2 YYNGEE. CDR3 coding DNA: TGTGCCAGCAGCGGGACAGGGGGCTCCTACGAGCAGTACTTC. This sequence encodes CASSGTGGSYEQYF. Based on the CDR3 plus reference TRBV9 and TRBJ2-7, the full variable domain is DSGVTQTPKHLITATGQRVTLRCSPRSGDLSVYWYQQSLDQGLQFLIQYYNGEERAKGNILERFSAQQFPDLHSELNLSSLELGDSALYFCASSGTGGSYEQYFGPGTRLTVT.

This chain uses TRBV29-1 with TRBJ2-6; D is ambiguous. The CDR3 is made up of 12 amino acids. The germline V and J ends were trimmed by 3 bases and 2 bases, with 2 bases remaining between them. Germline-derived CDR1 and CDR2 are SQVTM and ANQGSEA. In DNA form, the CDR3 reads TGCAGCGTTGACGCTGGGGCCAACGTCCTGACTTTC. Protein product: CSVDAGANVLTF.

This clone has a single count. The chain uses TRBV28 and TRBJ2-1; 9 bases line up with TRBD2. V dropped 10 bases and J dropped 7; count of bases not matched to a gene: 11. This CDR3 comprises 14 residues. In germline, CDR1 is MDHEN, CDR2 SYDVKM. DNA for the CDR3: TGTGCCACCGAGGGACTAGCCTACCTGAATGAGCAGTTCTTC. This encodes CATEGLAYLNEQFF.

J is TRBJ1-4 and V is TRBV5-6, with no clear D. The CDR3 has 16 residues. From germline, CDR1 is SGHDT and CDR2 YYEEEE. Deletions cut 2 bases from V and 0 bases from J, with 11 bases between. CDR3: CASSFGGWATNEKLFF. In DNA, the CDR3 is TGTGCCAGCAGCTTCGGAGGGTGGGCAACTAATGAAAAACTGTTTTTT.

This clone was counted once. The rearrangement uses TRBV19 and TRBJ1-1, with TRBD1 as a possible D gene (5 bases). CDR1 LNHDA and CDR2 SQIVND come from the germline V gene (reference sequence). The CDR3 totals 15 residues. V shed 3 bases and J shed 9 bases, with 20 bases lying between them. The CDR3 nucleotides are TGTGCCAGTAGTATCGTGGACACCCCGGCTTTACAAGCTTTCTTT. Its protein product is CASSIVDTPALQAFF.

This clone occurred once. V is TRBV28 and J is TRBJ1-5; no clear D. Deletions cut 3 bases from V and 7 bases from J, with 7 bases between. The CDR3 contains 12 residues. The V gene's germline CDR1 is MDHEN and CDR2 SYDVKM. The CDR3 region has the DNA TGTGCCAGCAGTTTCGAGGGACAGCCCCAGCATTTT. This codes for CASSFEGQPQHF.

A note on this clone: One end of the junction fails to match germline, which may point to a read error. This chain links TRBV5-4 with TRBJ1-1; 12 bases map to TRBD1. This CDR3 comprises 13 residues. Looked up from germline, CDR1 is SGHNT and CDR2 is YYREEE (reference sequence). CDR3: CASSSTPGQGAPF. The CDR3 DNA reads TGTGCCAGCAGCTCGACGCCGGGACAGGGGGCTCCTTTT. The full variable domain, with the rest looked up from reference TRBV5-4 and TRBJ1-1, is ETGVTQSPTHLIKTRGQQVTLRCSSQSGHNTVSWYQQALGQGPQFIFQYYREEENGRGNFPPRFSGLQFPNYSSELNVNALELDDSALYLCASSSTPGQGAPFGQGTRLTVV.

J is TRBJ2-7 and V is TRBV18; TRBD1 might be the D (5 bases). Trimming cost V 3 bases and J 3 bases, with 9 bases left between them. The germline V gene has CDR1 KGHSH and CDR2 LQKENI. This CDR3 comprises 13 residues. The CDR3 DNA sequence: TGTGCCAGCTCACCTTCAGGGTTCTACGAGCAGTACTTC. Encoded protein: CASSPSGFYEQYF.

This rearrangement joins TRBV11-3 to TRBJ1-2; D gene unclear. Trimming pared 3 bases from V and 4 bases from J, leaving 15 bases between. Germline CDR1 and CDR2: SGHNT and YENEEA. The CDR3 consists of 15 residues. Here the CDR3 DNA reads TGTGCCAGCAGCTTCGAGACTCCACGGATCTATGGCTACACCTTC. This translates into CASSFETPRIYGYTF.

The chain links TRBV19 to TRBJ2-7, with 12 bases that match TRBD2. This CDR3 spans 18 amino acids. After removal of 3 bases from V and 0 bases from J, the junction contained 9 bases not matched to a gene. From germline, CDR1 is LNHDA and CDR2 SQIVND (reference sequence). CDR3 amino acids: CASSIVGTSGQISYEQYF. DNA for the CDR3: TGTGCCAGTAGTATTGTCGGGACTAGCGGGCAAATCTCCTACGAGCAGTACTTC.

The chain recombines TRBV19 with TRBJ2-3, with TRBD2 matching over 8 bases. The junction had 6 bases not matched to a gene; V was cut back by 4 bases and J by 3 bases. CDR1 is LNHDA, CDR2 SQIVND, per germline (reference sequence). This CDR3 is built from 15 residues. This chain's CDR3 is CASSSSGGGTDTQYF. The DNA of the CDR3 is TGTGCCAGTAGTAGTTCGGGAGGGGGAACAGATACGCAGTATTTT.

The chain uses TRBV7-2 and TRBJ1-1; D unresolved. V lost 3 bases and J lost 3, with 8 bases in between. Germline V gene lookup returns CDR1 SGHTA and CDR2 FQGNSA. CDR3 length: 13 residues. CDR3 coding DNA: TGTGCCAGCAGCTTCTATTCCTACACTGAAGCTTTCTTT. It specifies CASSFYSYTEAFF.

This clone was found a few times. The chain carries TRBV9 and TRBJ1-2; 7 nucleotides align to TRBD1. Germline lookup yields CDR1 SGDLS and CDR2 YYNGEE. This CDR3 region has 17 residues. Germline trimming cut 3 bases from V and 7 bases from J; bases unmatched to any gene: 18. CDR3 in amino acids: CASSAHSGGGAGVGYTF. DNA of the CDR3: TGTGCCAGCAGCGCCCATAGCGGAGGGGGCGCAGGGGTTGGCTACACCTTC. The full variable domain, with the rest looked up from reference TRBV9 and TRBJ1-2, is DSGVTQTPKHLITATGQRVTLRCSPRSGDLSVYWYQQSLDQGLQFLIQYYNGEERAKGNILERFSAQQFPDLHSELNLSSLELGDSALYFCASSAHSGGGAGVGYTFGSGTRLTVV.